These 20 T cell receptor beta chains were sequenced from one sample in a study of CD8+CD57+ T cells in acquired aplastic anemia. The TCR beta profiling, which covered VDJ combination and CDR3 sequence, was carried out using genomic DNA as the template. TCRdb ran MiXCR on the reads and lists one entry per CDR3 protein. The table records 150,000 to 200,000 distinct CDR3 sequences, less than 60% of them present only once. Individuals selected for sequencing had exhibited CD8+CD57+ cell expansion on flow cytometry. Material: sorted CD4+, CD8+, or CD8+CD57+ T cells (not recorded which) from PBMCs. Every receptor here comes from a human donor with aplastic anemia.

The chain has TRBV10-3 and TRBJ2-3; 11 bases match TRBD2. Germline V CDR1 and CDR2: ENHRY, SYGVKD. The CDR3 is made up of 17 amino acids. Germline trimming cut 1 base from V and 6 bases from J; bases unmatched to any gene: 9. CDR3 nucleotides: TGTGCCATCAGTGAGTGGGGTCTAGCGGGGGGAGAGGATACGCAGTATTTT. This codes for CAISEWGLAGGEDTQYF.

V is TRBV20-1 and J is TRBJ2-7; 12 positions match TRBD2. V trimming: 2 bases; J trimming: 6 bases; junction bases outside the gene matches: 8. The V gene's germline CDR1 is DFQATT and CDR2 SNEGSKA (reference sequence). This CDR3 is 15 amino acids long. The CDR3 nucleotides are TGCAGTGCTAGATTTCTAGCGGGGGGGCCACTCGAGCAGTACTTC. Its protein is CSARFLAGGPLEQYF.

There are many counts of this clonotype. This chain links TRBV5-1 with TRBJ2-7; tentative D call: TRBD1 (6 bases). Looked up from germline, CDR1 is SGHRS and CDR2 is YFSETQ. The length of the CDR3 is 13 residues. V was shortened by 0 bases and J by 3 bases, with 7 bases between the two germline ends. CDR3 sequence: CASSLEGVYEQYF. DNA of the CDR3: TGCGCCAGCAGCTTGGAGGGGGTCTACGAGCAGTACTTC.

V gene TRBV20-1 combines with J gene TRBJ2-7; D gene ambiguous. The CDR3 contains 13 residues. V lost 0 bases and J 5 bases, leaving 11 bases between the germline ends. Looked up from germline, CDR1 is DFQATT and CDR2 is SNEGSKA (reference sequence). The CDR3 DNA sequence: TGCAGTGCTAGAGACGGCGTTAACAACGAGCAGTACTTC. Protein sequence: CSARDGVNNEQYF.

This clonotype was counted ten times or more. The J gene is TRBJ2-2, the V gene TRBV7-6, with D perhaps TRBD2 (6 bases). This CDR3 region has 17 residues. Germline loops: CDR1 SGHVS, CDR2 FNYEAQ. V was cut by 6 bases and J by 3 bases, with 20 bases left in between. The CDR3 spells CASSSMPREVDTGELFF. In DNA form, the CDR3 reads TGTGCCAGCAGTTCTATGCCAAGGGAGGTCGACACCGGGGAGCTGTTTTTT.

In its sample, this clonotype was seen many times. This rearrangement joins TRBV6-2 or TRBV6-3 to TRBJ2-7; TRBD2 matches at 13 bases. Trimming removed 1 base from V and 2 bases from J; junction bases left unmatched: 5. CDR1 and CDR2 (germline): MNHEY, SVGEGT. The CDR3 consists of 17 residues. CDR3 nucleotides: TGTGCCAGCAGTTACTATCCCGGGACTAGCGGGACCTACGAGCAGTACTTC. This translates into CASSYYPGTSGTYEQYF.

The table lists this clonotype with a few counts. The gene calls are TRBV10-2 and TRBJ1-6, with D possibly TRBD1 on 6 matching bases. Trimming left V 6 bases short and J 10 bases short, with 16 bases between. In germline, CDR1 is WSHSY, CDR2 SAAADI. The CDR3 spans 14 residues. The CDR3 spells CASSAGDNGSPLHF. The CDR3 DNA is TGCGCCAGCAGCGCCGGGGACAACGGATCACCCCTCCACTTT.

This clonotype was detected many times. CDR3 residues: CASSLYRGSTDTQYF. CDR3 coding DNA: TGTGCCAGCAGCTTATACAGGGGGAGCACAGATACGCAGTATTTT. The chain is built from TRBV7-2 and TRBJ2-3; 8 bases agree with TRBD1. The germline CDR1 and CDR2 sequences are SGHTA and FQGNSA. The CDR3 length is 15 residues. The trim removed 2 bases at V and 0 bases at J, leaving 1 base unmatched.

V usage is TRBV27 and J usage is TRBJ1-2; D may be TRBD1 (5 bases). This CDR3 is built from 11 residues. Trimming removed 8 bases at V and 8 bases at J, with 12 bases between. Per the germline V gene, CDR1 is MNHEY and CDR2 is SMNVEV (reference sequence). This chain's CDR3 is CASAGTGGYTF. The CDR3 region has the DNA TGTGCCAGCGCCGGGACCGGGGGCTACACCTTC.

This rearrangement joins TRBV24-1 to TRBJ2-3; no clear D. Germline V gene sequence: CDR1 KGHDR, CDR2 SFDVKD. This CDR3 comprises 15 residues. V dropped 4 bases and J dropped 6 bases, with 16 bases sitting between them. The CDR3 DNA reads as TGTGCCACCAGTGAGACGCTAGGAACCACGGATACGCAGTATTTT. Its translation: CATSETLGTTDTQYF.

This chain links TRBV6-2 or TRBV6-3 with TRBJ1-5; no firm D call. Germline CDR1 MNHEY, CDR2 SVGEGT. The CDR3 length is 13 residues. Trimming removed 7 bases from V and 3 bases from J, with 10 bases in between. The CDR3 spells CASKDRNNQPQHF. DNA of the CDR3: TGTGCCAGCAAGGATAGAAACAATCAGCCCCAGCATTTT.

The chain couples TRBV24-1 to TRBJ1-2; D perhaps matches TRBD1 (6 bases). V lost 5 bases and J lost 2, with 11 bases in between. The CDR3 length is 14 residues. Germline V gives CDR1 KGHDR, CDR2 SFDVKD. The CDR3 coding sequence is TGTGCCACCAGTGCCTGGACAGTAAACTATGGCTACACCTTC. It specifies CATSAWTVNYGYTF.

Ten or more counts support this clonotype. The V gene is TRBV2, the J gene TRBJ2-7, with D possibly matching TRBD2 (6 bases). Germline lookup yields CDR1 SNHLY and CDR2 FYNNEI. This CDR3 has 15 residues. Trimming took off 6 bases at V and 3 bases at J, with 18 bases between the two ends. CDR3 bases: TGTGCCAGCAGCGGGACTCCTAATGATTACTACGAGCAGTACTTC. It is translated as CASSGTPNDYYEQYF.

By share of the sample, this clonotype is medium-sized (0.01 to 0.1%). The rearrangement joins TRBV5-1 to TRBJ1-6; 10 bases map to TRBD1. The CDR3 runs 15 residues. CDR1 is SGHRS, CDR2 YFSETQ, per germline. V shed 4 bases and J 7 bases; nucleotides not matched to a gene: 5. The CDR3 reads CASSPGTGENSPLHF. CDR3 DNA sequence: TGCGCCAGCAGCCCCGGGACAGGGGAAAATTCACCCCTCCACTTT.

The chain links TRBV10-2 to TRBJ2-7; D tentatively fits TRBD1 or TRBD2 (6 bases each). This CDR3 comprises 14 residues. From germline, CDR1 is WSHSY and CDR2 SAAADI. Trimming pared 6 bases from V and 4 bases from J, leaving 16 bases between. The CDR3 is CASREGGAGYEQYF. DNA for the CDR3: TGCGCCAGCAGGGAGGGGGGCGCTGGTTACGAGCAGTACTTC.

CDR3 protein: CAISAGERLEQYF. The CDR3 DNA reads TGTGCCATCAGTGCGGGGGAGCGCCTCGAGCAGTACTTC. V gene TRBV10-3 combines with J gene TRBJ2-7, with TRBD2 as a possible D gene (6 bases). From germline, CDR1 is ENHRY and CDR2 SYGVKD. This CDR3 contains 13 residues. V gave up 4 bases and J gave up 6 bases, with 13 bases separating them.

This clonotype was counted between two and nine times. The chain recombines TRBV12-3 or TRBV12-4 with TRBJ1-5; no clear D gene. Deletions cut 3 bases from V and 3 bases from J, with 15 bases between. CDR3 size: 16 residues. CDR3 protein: CASSFSAGENNQPQHF. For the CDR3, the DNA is TGTGCCAGCAGTTTCTCGGCAGGAGAGAACAATCAGCCCCAGCATTTT.

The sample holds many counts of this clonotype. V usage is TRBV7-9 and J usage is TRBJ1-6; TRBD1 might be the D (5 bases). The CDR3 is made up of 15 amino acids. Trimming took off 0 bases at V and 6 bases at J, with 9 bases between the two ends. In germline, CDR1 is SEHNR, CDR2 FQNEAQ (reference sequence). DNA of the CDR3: TGTGCCAGCAGCTTAGCGGGGGGAGGTAATTCACCCCTCCACTTT. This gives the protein CASSLAGGGNSPLHF.

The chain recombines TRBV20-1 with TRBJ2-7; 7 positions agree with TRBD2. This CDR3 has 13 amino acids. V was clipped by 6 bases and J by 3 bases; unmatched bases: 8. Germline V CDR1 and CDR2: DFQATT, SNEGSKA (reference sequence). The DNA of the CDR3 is TGCAGTGCCGCGACGGGAGGCAGCTACGAGCAGTACTTC. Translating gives CSAATGGSYEQYF.

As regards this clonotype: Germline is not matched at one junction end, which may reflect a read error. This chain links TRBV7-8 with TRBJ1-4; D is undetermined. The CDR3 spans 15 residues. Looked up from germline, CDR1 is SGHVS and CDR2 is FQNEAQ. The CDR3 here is CASSLGSATNEKLVF. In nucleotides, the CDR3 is TGTGCCAGCAGCTTAGGGAGCGCTACTAATGAAAAACTGGTTTTC.